A single TCR beta chain is shown here with its context. Its antigen is not known. It was template switching that added a universal primer site, and there were unique molecular identifiers on the cDNA. TCRdb reanalysed the 5' RACE reads using MiXCR and keeps one entry per CDR3 protein. The sample yields about 240,000 distinct CDR3 sequences, under 12% seen once. The CDR3 is made up of 15 amino acids. Trimming took off 1 base at V and 5 bases at J, with 15 bases between the two ends. Germline CDR1 SGDLS, CDR2 YYNGEE. This sample stems from a study of identical twins. All of the donors were Caucasians in good health. Study findings and constraints: Analyses based on zero insertions could be partly confounded by invariant MAIT and iNKT cells. Twins' excess sharing was less marked for out-of-frame beta sequences.

The chain is built from TRBV9 and TRBJ2-5; D not resolved. Material for sequencing was memory T cells sorted from blood. The sequence was obtained from a man aged 45-60 years in good health. The CDR3 region is CASSVRGFTSETQYF. CDR3 DNA: TGTGCCAGCAGCGTAAGAGGTTTTACTTCGGAGACCCAGTACTTC. Based on the CDR3 plus reference TRBV9 and TRBJ2-5, the full variable domain is DSGVTQTPKHLITATGQRVTLRCSPRSGDLSVYWYQQSLDQGLQFLIQYYNGEERAKGNILERFSAQQFPDLHSELNLSSLELGDSALYFCASSVRGFTSETQYFGPGTRLLVL.